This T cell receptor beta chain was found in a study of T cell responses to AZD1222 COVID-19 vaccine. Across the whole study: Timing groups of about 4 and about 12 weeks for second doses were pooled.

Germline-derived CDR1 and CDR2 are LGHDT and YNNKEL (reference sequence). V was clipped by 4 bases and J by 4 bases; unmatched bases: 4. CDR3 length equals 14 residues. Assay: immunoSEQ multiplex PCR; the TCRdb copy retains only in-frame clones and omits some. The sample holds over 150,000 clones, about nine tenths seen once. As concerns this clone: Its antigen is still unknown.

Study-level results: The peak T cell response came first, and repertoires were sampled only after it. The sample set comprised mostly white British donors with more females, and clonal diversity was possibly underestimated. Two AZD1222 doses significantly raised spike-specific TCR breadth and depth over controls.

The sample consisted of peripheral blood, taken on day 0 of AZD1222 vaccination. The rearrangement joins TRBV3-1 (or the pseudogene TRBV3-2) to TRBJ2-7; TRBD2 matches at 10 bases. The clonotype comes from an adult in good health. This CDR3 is CASSRYSGGYEQYF. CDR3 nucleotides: TGTGCCAGCAGCCGGTATAGCGGGGGGTACGAGCAGTACTTC.